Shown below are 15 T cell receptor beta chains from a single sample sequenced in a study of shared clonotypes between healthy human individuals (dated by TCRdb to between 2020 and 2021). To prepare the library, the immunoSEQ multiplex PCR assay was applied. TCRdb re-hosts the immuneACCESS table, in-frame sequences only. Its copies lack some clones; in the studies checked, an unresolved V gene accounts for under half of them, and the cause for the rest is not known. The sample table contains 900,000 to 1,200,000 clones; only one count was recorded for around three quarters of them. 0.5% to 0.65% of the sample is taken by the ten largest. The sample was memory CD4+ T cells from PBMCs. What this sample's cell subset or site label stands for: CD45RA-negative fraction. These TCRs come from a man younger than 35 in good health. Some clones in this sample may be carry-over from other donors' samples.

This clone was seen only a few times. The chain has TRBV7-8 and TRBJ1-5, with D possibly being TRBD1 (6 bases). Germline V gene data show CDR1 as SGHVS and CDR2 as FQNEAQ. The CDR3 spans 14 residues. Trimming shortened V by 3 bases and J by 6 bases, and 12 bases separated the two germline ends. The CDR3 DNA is TGTGCCAGCAGCTTTGCGGGGGCGGGTCAGCCCCAGCATTTT. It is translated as CASSFAGAGQPQHF.

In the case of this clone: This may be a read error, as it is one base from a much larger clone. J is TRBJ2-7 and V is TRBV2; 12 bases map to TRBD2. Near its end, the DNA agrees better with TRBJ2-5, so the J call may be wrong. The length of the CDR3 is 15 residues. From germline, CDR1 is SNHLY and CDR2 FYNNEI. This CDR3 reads CAGRETSGSIGTQYF. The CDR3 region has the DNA TGTGCCGGCAGGGAGACTAGCGGGAGTATTGGGACCCAGTACTTC.

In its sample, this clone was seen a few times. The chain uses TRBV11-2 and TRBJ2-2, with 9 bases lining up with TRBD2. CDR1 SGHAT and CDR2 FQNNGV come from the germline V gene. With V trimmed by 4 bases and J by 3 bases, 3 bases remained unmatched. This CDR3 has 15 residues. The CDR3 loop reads CASSYLAGDTGELFF. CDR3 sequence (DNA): TGTGCCAGCAGCTACTTAGCGGGAGACACCGGGGAGCTGTTTTTT.

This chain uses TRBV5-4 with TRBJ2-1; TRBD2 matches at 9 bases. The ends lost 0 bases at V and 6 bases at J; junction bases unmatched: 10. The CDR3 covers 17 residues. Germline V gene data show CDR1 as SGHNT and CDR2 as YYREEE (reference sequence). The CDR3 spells CASSLGISGSKFNEQFF. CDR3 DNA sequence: TGTGCCAGCAGCTTGGGCATTAGCGGGAGTAAATTCAATGAGCAGTTCTTC.

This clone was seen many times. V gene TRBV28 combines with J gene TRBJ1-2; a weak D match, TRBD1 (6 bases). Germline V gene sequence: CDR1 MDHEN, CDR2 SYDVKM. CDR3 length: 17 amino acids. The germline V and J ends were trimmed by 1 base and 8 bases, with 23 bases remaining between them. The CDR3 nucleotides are TGTGCCAGCAGTTTATACCCCCCTAGGGACACCGCGGGAGGCTACACCTTC. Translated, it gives CASSLYPPRDTAGGYTF.

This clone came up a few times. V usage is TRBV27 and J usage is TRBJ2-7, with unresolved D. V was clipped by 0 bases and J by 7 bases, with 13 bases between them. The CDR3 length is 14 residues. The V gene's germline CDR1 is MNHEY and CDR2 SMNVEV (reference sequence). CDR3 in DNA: TGTGCCAGCAGTTTATCGTGGGCCGCCGGGGAGCAGTACTTC. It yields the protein CASSLSWAAGEQYF.

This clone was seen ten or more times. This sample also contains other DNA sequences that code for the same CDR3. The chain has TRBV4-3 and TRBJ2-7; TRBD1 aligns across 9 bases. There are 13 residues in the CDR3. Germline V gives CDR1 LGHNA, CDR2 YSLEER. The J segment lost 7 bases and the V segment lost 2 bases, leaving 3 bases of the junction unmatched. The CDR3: CASSQRTGDEQYF. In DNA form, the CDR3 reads TGCGCCAGCAGCCAACGGACAGGGGATGAGCAGTACTTC.

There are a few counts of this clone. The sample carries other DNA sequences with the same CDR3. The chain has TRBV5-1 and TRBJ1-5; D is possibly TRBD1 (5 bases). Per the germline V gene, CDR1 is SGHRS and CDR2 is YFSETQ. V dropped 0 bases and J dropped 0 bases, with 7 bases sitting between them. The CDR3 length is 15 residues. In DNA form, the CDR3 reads TGCGCCAGCAGCTTGGAAGGGGATAGCAATCAGCCCCAGCATTTT. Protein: CASSLEGDSNQPQHF.

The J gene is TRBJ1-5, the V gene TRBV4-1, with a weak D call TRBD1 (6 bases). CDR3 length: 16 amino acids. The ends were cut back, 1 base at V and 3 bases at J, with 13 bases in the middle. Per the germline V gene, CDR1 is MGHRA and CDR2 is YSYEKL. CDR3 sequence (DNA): TGCGCCAGCAGCCAAGTTACCAGGGGCTACAATCAGCCCCAGCATTTT. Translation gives CASSQVTRGYNQPQHF.

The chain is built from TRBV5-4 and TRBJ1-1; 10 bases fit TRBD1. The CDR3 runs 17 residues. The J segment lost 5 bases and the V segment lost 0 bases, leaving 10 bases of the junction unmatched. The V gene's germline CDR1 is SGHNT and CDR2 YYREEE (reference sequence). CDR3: CASSLGGTGVLSTEAFF. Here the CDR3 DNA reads TGTGCCAGCAGCTTGGGTGGGACAGGGGTACTGTCGACTGAAGCTTTCTTT.

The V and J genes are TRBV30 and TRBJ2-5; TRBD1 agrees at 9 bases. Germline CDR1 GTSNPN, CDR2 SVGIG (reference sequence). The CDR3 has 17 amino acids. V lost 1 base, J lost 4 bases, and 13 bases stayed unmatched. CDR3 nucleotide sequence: TGTGCCTGGAGTGCTCCTTCCGGGACAGGGATCTCAGAGACCCAGTACTTC. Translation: CAWSAPSGTGISETQYF.

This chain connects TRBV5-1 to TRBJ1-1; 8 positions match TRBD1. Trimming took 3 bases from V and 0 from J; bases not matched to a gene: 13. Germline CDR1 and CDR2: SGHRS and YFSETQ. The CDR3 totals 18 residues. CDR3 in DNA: TGCGCCAGCAGCTGGACGACAGGGGCCCCAGCCATGAACACTGAAGCTTTCTTT. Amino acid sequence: CASSWTTGAPAMNTEAFF.

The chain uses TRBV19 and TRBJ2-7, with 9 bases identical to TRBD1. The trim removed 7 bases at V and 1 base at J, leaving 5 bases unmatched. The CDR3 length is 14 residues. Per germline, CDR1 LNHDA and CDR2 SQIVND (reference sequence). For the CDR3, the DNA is TGTGCCAGTACCGACAGGGGGTCATCCTACGAGCAGTACTTC. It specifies CASTDRGSSYEQYF.

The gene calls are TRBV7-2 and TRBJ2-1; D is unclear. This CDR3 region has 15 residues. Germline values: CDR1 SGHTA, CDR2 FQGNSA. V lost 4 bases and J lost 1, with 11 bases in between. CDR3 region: CASSSLATSYNEQFF. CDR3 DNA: TGTGCCAGCAGCTCACTGGCCACATCCTACAATGAGCAGTTCTTC.

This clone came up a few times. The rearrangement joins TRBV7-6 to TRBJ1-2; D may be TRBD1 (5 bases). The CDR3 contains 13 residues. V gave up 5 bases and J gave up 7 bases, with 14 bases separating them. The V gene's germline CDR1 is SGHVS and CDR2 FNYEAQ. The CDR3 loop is CASSADTGGGYTF. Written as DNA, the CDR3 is TGTGCCAGCAGCGCGGACACCGGCGGTGGCTACACCTTC. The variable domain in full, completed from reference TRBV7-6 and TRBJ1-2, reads GAGVSQSPRYKVTKRGQDVALRCDPISGHVSLYWYRQALGQGPEFLTYFNYEAQQDKSGLPNDRFSAERPEGSISTLTIQRTEQRDSAMYRCASSADTGGGYTFGSGTRLTVV.